A single sample gave rise to the 21 T cell receptor beta chains below, sequenced in a study of T cells in localized non-small cell lung cancer. Method: immunoSEQ multiplex PCR; TCRdb's copy keeps in-frame clones and lacks some. The sample lists about 75,000 clones, about 84% occurring once. Specimen: peripheral blood, collected before any cancer treatment. All receptors derive from a female donor older than 55 with stage I lung adenocarcinoma.

This chain links TRBV20-1 with TRBJ2-3; D remains unclear. The germline gives CDR1 DFQATT, CDR2 SNEGSKA (reference sequence). V dropped 2 bases and J dropped 6 bases, with 6 bases sitting between them. The CDR3 spans 11 residues. The CDR3 DNA reads TGCAGTGCTAGATACCCCGATACGCAGTATTTT. It translates to CSARYPDTQYF.

There are a few counts of this clone. This chain's CDR3 is CASSYRGNSNQPQHF. The DNA of the CDR3 is TGTGCCAGCAGTTACAGGGGAAATAGCAATCAGCCCCAGCATTTT. V usage is TRBV5-5 and J usage is TRBJ1-5; 7 nucleotides match TRBD1. Germline loops: CDR1 SGHKS, CDR2 YYEKEE (reference sequence). Germline trimming cut 5 bases from V and 0 bases from J; bases unmatched to any gene: 5. The CDR3 runs to 15 residues.

The chain carries TRBV4-1 and TRBJ2-3, with a tentative D call TRBD1 (6 bases). CDR1 is MGHRA and CDR2 is YSYEKL in the germline V gene. CDR3 length equals 15 residues. Trimming cost V 2 bases and J 1 base, with 10 bases left between them. CDR3 in DNA: TGCGCCAGCAGCCAACGGTCAGGGGGCACAGATACGCAGTATTTT. Its translation: CASSQRSGGTDTQYF.

The chain carries TRBV18 and TRBJ1-2; 9 bases align to TRBD1. The J segment lost 0 bases and the V segment lost 6 bases, leaving 5 bases of the junction unmatched. CDR3 length: 15 residues. Germline lookup yields CDR1 KGHSH and CDR2 LQKENI. The CDR3 DNA reads TGTGCCAGCTCGCCGGGACAGGGATCTAACTATGGCTACACCTTC. It yields the protein CASSPGQGSNYGYTF.

The chain joins TRBV5-1 to TRBJ1-6; the D is unclear. From germline, CDR1 is SGHRS and CDR2 YFSETQ. V was clipped by 0 bases and J by 4 bases, with 11 bases between them. CDR3 length: 16 amino acids. The DNA for the CDR3 is TGCGCCAGCAGCTTGGACGAGGTGGGTTATAATTCACCCCTCCACTTT. Encoded protein: CASSLDEVGYNSPLHF.

The chain couples TRBV7-9 to TRBJ2-3; D gene ambiguous. Per the germline V gene, CDR1 is SEHNR and CDR2 is FQNEAQ (reference sequence). Deletions cut 0 bases from V and 3 bases from J, with 7 bases between. There are 14 residues in the CDR3. CDR3 nucleotides: TGTGCCAGCAGCTTAGCCCATGGAACAGATACGCAGTATTTT. This translates into CASSLAHGTDTQYF.

This chain connects TRBV9 to TRBJ2-1; 8 positions agree with TRBD2. V shed 0 bases and J 5 bases; nucleotides not matched to a gene: 4. CDR1 and CDR2 from the germline V gene are SGDLS and YYNGEE. The length of the CDR3 is 15 residues. The CDR3 loop reads CASSVEGTRNNEQFF. CDR3 in DNA: TGTGCCAGCAGCGTAGAAGGGACTAGAAACAATGAGCAGTTCTTC.

V gene TRBV7-2 combines with J gene TRBJ2-3, with D tentatively TRBD2 (5 bases). This CDR3 spans 14 amino acids. The V end lost 5 bases, the J end lost 9 bases, and 18 bases lay between the germline ends. Per germline, CDR1 SGHTA and CDR2 FQGNSA. The CDR3 here is CASSGSGLTGTQYF. Written as DNA, the CDR3 is TGTGCCAGCAGCGGAAGCGGCCTCACGGGGACGCAGTATTTT.

The chain is built from TRBV27 and TRBJ1-1; 8 nucleotides line up with TRBD1. Germline V gives CDR1 MNHEY, CDR2 SMNVEV (reference sequence). This CDR3 has 15 residues. V was clipped by 3 bases and J by 4 bases; unmatched bases: 7. CDR3 loop: CASSFRGQGFTEAFF. CDR3 nucleotide sequence: TGTGCCAGCAGTTTTCGCGGACAGGGCTTCACTGAAGCTTTCTTT.

The V call is TRBV2, the J call TRBJ2-7, with TRBD1 matching 11 bases. Germline loops: CDR1 SNHLY, CDR2 FYNNEI. The CDR3 runs to 18 residues. With V trimmed by 3 bases and J by 6 bases, 16 bases remained unmatched. CDR3 region: CASSEWPGGQGAVGEQYF. The CDR3 coding sequence is TGTGCCAGCAGTGAGTGGCCCGGAGGACAGGGGGCTGTCGGCGAGCAGTACTTC.

Within the sample, this clone is medium-sized. This chain joins TRBV19 and TRBJ1-1; the D is unclear. This CDR3 contains 14 residues. Germline V gene lookup returns CDR1 LNHDA and CDR2 SQIVND (reference sequence). Between the trimmed V and J ends, which lost 3 bases and 0 bases, there was a span of 8 bases. CDR3 loop: CASSISDMNTEAFF. The CDR3 DNA is TGTGCCAGTAGTATCTCAGACATGAACACTGAAGCTTTCTTT.

This clone has only a few counts. V and J are TRBV18 and TRBJ1-1; 8 positions match TRBD1. This CDR3 spans 13 amino acids. Germline-derived CDR1 and CDR2 are KGHSH and LQKENI. V was clipped by 3 bases and J by 5 bases; unmatched bases: 2. The CDR3 spells CASSPDRGTEAFF. The CDR3 nucleotides are TGTGCCAGCTCACCTGACAGGGGAACTGAAGCTTTCTTT.

This chain joins TRBV7-9 and TRBJ2-7; D may be TRBD2 (6 bases). V lost 0 bases, J lost 6 bases, and 9 bases lay in between. This CDR3 has 13 residues. CDR1 SEHNR and CDR2 FQNEAQ come from the germline V gene (reference sequence). The CDR3 sequence is CASSLAGDFEQYF. CDR3 nucleotide sequence: TGTGCCAGCAGCTTAGCGGGGGACTTCGAGCAGTACTTC.

The genes are TRBV7-2 and TRBJ2-2; the match to TRBD2 covers 7 bases. The junction had 8 bases not matched to a gene; V was cut back by 3 bases and J by 4 bases. The CDR3 has 16 amino acids. Germline loops: CDR1 SGHTA, CDR2 FQGNSA. CDR3 sequence (DNA): TGTGCCAGCAGCTTCGCCGCGGGAGTGTCCACCGGGGAGCTGTTTTTT. Translated, it gives CASSFAAGVSTGELFF.

This chain joins TRBV5-1 and TRBJ2-2, with 8 bases aligning to TRBD1. The CDR3 is 17 amino acids. V lost 4 bases, J lost 1 base, and 9 bases stayed unmatched. Germline-derived CDR1 and CDR2 are SGHRS and YFSETQ. CDR3: CASSPPTGTGNTGELFF. The DNA of the CDR3 is TGCGCCAGCAGCCCACCCACCGGGACAGGGAACACCGGGGAGCTGTTTTTT.

This clone turned up a few times. V usage is TRBV7-2 and J usage is TRBJ2-2; D gene uncertain. The V end was cut by 1 base, the J end by 0 bases, with 9 bases between. CDR1 is SGHTA, CDR2 FQGNSA, per germline. The CDR3 covers 16 residues. For the CDR3, the DNA is TGTGCCAGCAGCTTAGAAGGTGTGACGAACACCGGGGAGCTGTTTTTT. Protein product: CASSLEGVTNTGELFF. The whole variable domain, filled in from reference TRBV7-2 and TRBJ2-2, reads GAGVSQSPSNKVTEKGKDVELRCDPISGHTALYWYRQSLGQGLEFLIYFQGNSAPDKSGLPSDRFSAERTGGSVSTLTIQRTQQEDSAVYLCASSLEGVTNTGELFFGEGSRLTVL.

This clone has just a few counts. V gene TRBV7-8 combines with J gene TRBJ2-1; 10 positions agree with TRBD2. The CDR3 spans 17 residues. Germline CDR1 reads SGHVS; CDR2 reads FQNEAQ. V lost 6 bases to trimming and J lost 5 bases; unmatched junction nucleotides: 13. The chain's CDR3 is CASRKPWGTSADNEQFF. The CDR3 DNA is TGTGCCAGCAGAAAACCTTGGGGGACTAGCGCAGACAATGAGCAGTTCTTC.

This clone came up a few times. The chain joins TRBV9 to TRBJ2-2; maybe TRBD2 (5 bases). The V end was cut by 0 bases, the J end by 5 bases, with 17 bases between. CDR1 and CDR2 (germline): SGDLS, YYNGEE. CDR3 length: 17 amino acids. The CDR3 sequence: CASSVVVADYWTGELFF. CDR3 bases: TGTGCCAGCAGCGTAGTTGTGGCCGACTACTGGACCGGGGAGCTGTTTTTT.

V is TRBV18 and J is TRBJ2-5; 7 bases line up with TRBD2. CDR1 KGHSH and CDR2 LQKENI come from the germline V gene. Trimming took 3 bases from V and 2 from J; bases not matched to a gene: 6. The CDR3 loop spans 15 amino acids. The CDR3 bases are TGTGCCAGCTCACCCCGGGGACTACCACAAGAGACCCAGTACTTC. Its protein product is CASSPRGLPQETQYF.

Only one count was recorded for this clone. The genes are TRBV5-8 and TRBJ2-3, with D uncertain. In germline, CDR1 is SGHTS, CDR2 YDEGEE. There are 12 residues in the CDR3. The germline V and J ends were trimmed by 2 bases and 7 bases, with 8 bases remaining between them. Here the CDR3 DNA reads TGTGCCAGCAGCTTAGGTGGTAATACGCAGTATTTT. As protein: CASSLGGNTQYF.

The rearrangement links TRBV7-2 to TRBJ2-6; D is undetermined. CDR1 is SGHTA and CDR2 is FQGNSA in the germline V gene. V was cut by 11 bases and J by 2 bases, with 19 bases left in between. There are 16 residues in the CDR3. The CDR3, as DNA: TGTGCCGCCTACCCCCTGGGGATTACTGGGGCCAACGTCCTGACTTTC. This translates into CAAYPLGITGANVLTF.